This T cell receptor beta chain was retrieved from a study of T cells in localized non-small cell lung cancer. Overall study results and limits: Among the tissues sampled, uninvolved adjacent lung had the highest T cell clonality, above tumor. An association was observed between higher blood T cell density and longer overall survival.

The CDR3 loop spans 14 amino acids. V trimming: 7 bases; J trimming: 1 base; junction bases outside the gene matches: 6. The germline V gene has CDR1 LNHDA and CDR2 SQIVND (reference sequence). Clones were read by immunoSEQ multiplex PCR, and TCRdb kept only the in-frame ones, dropping some. Of 5,000 to 7,000 clones listed, roughly 30% are singletons. Regarding this clone: Its antigen remains unknown.

The chain carries TRBV19 and TRBJ1-1; 7 nucleotides match TRBD1. This clonotype originated in a female donor over 55 with stage I lung adenocarcinoma. The source was lung tumor tissue, collected before any cancer treatment. CDR3 bases: TGTGCCAGTAAACCCGGACAGGCGAACACTGAAGCTTTCTTT. This sequence encodes CASKPGQANTEAFF.